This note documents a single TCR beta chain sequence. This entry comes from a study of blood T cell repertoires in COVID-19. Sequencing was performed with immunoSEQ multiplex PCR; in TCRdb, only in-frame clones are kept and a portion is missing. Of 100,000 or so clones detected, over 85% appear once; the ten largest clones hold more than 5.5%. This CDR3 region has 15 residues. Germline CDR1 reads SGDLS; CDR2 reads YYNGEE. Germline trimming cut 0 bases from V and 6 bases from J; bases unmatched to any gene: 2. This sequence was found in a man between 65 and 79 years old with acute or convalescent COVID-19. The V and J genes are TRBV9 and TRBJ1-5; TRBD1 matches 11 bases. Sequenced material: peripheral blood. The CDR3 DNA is TGTGCCAGCAGCGTAGTGGGACAGGGGGTTCAGCCCCAGCATTTT. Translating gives CASSVVGQGVQPQHF.